This TCR beta chain was documented in a study of shared clonotypes between healthy human individuals. The assay was immunoSEQ multiplex PCR, and TCRdb's table has in-frame clones only and misses some. This sample has some 2,400,000 clones, with approximately 96% found just once. V was trimmed by 0 bases and J by 2 bases, leaving 12 bases between them. Per germline, CDR1 SEHNR and CDR2 FQNEAQ (reference sequence). CDR3 size: 16 residues. This clone has only one observation. Antigen specificity is unknown. Regarding the study as a whole: There were few donors, and this limited the genetic and exposure-history diversity represented. It was observed that about 5% of naive CD4 clonotypes were shared across several donors.

The chain joins TRBV7-9 to TRBJ2-3, with D unclear. The sequence derives from a young man in good health. Sequencing was done on a sample of naive CD4+ T cells sorted from blood. This sample's subset: CD45RA+ positively selected. In nucleotides, the CDR3 is TGTGCCAGCAGCTTAGCCGGTAGCAGAGACACAGATACGCAGTATTTT. Translation gives CASSLAGSRDTDTQYF.